This is a list of T cell receptor beta chains from one sample in a study of brain T cells in children with intractable seizures. Clones were sequenced by immunoSEQ multiplex PCR, and TCRdb holds only the in-frame ones, with some missing. The sample lists under 400,000 clones, over 90% occurring once. The specimen was peripheral blood, collected 4 to 6 months after surgery. All receptors come from a boy younger than two with tuberous sclerosis and intractable seizures. Both conserved end residues are trimmed from each CDR3. D genes are given only for firm matches.

v_gene	d_gene	CDR3aa
TRBV12-3/TRBV12-4	NA	ASSWGITEQY
TRBV11-2	NA	ASSGEATDTQY
TRBV29-1	TRBD1	SVPVQGANTEAF
TRBV7-2	NA	ASSSHLTAGYT
TRBV10-2	TRBD2	ASVPSLAGLYEQF
TRBV5-1	NA	ASSSPGVGEKLF
TRBV9	TRBD2	ASKADGTSGSNEQF
TRBV5-6	NA	ASRLIQGRKGYT
TRBV27	NA	ASRVGYEQY
TRBV15	TRBD2	ATSRTTPGLAGTDTQY
TRBV2	NA	ASPEASSNPYNEQF
TRBV11-2	NA	ASSPRAENYGYT
TRBV3-1/TRBV3-2	NA	ASSRLGPHEQY
TRBV7-2	TRBD2	ASSPPGGRAPRELF
TRBV12-5	TRBD1	ASGLTRTGSGDTEAF
TRBV4-2	TRBD2	ASSQEGTSRAGELF
TRBV30	TRBD2	AWSILAGRGSGELF
TRBV6-5	TRBD2	ASWGGDTGELF
TRBV10-3	NA	AISESNSREGYT
TRBV7-9	NA	ASSPPASFEQF
TRBV4-1	NA	ASSQDLGTYEQY
TRBV2	NA	ASSEGGRMETQY
TRBV3-1/TRBV3-2	TRBD1	ASSQGQGSQPQH
TRBV19	TRBD2	ASSIGASGTDTQY
TRBV13	NA	ASTPNTGELF
TRBV18	NA	ASSHPGRDTEAF
TRBV9	NA	ASSVGSRSYEQY
TRBV28	TRBD1	ASSYTGGLTNEKLF
TRBV18	NA	ASSPDRNYGYT
TRBV25-1	TRBD2	ASSGGTSGGTEQY
TRBV11-2	NA	ASSQKGWGSPLH
TRBV19	TRBD2	ASSAGLAGGYNEQF
TRBV5-8	TRBD1	ASSQPDRVRANYGYT
TRBV5-1	NA	ASSLEPGRAGYT
TRBV5-6	TRBD2	ASTLRSSGSSSYNEQF
TRBV10-1	TRBD2	ASSDPSGSTDTQY
TRBV6-5	TRBD2	ASSYSWLAGNEQY
TRBV4-2	NA	ASSAQSRGYEQY
TRBV7-6	NA	ASSFNAAGHPLIEKLF
TRBV30	NA	AWSVSRASDGYT
TRBV5-1	NA	ASSLRQVQETQY
TRBV5-6	NA	ASSFAPLRQGEQY
TRBV7-2	NA	ASSLVVSSERVWGEQF
TRBV15	NA	ATSSHGSSYEQY
TRBV29-1	NA	SDIVGFLSGYT